Shown below are 11 T cell receptor beta chains from a single sample sequenced in a study of T cells after yellow fever vaccination. From the 5' RACE reads, TCRdb called clonotypes with MiXCR, one entry per CDR3 protein. The table shows some 340,000 distinct CDR3 sequences, with over 4% occurring only once. Sequencing was performed on PBMCs, taken 5 days after the yellow fever booster vaccination. The source is a man between 18 and 29 years old who received the YFV17D yellow fever vaccine.

This chain joins TRBV7-9 and TRBJ2-3; perhaps TRBD2 as D (5 bases). Germline CDR1 and CDR2: SEHNR and FQNEAQ (reference sequence). This CDR3 comprises 15 residues. V lost 3 bases and J lost 7, with 17 bases in between. For the CDR3, the DNA is TGTGCCAGCAGCTTCAGACACGGGAAGTTGAATACGCAGTATTTT. It yields the protein CASSFRHGKLNTQYF.

The V gene is TRBV7-9, the J gene TRBJ2-7; 8 bases are shared with TRBD1. CDR1 is SEHNR, CDR2 FQNEAQ, per germline (reference sequence). This CDR3 has 13 residues. J gave up 6 bases and V 3 bases, and 4 bases lay outside the gene matches. CDR3 loop: CASSFSGQAEQYV. As DNA, the CDR3 is TGTGCCAGCAGCTTCTCGGGACAGGCCGAGCAGTACGTC.

This clonotype was observed many times. The rearrangement joins TRBV11-2 to TRBJ2-2; 11 bases line up with TRBD1. Germline V gene lookup returns CDR1 SGHAT and CDR2 FQNNGV. The CDR3 totals 17 residues. V dropped 5 bases and J dropped 4; count of bases not matched to a gene: 9. CDR3 DNA: TGTGCCAGCAGCGCGGACAGGGGGCTACTCATCACCGGGGAGCTGTTTTTT. Protein: CASSADRGLLITGELFF.

This clonotype was observed many times. The chain has TRBV29-1 and TRBJ1-3; TRBD1 might be the D (6 bases). Germline V lookup: CDR1 SQVTM, CDR2 ANQGSEA. CDR3 length: 12 residues. The CDR3 DNA sequence: TGCGGAGTCGTCAGGGGTGGAAACACCATATATTTT. It translates to CGVVRGGNTIYF. Combining the CDR3 with reference TRBV29-1 and TRBJ1-3 gives the whole variable domain SAVISQKPSRDICQRGTSLTIQCQVDSQVTMMFWYRQQPGQSLTLIATANQGSEATYESGFVIDKFPISRPNLTFSTLTVSNMSPEDSSIYLCGVVRGGNTIYFGEGSWLTVV.

This clonotype has ten or more counts. V gene TRBV6-5 combines with J gene TRBJ2-3; 9 bases line up with TRBD1. V lost 2 bases and J lost 5; bases outside the gene matches: 8. This CDR3 spans 16 amino acids. Germline V gene sequence: CDR1 MNHEY, CDR2 SVGAGI. The DNA of the CDR3 is TGTGCCAGCAGTTACCACGGGGACAGGGCGAAAGATACGCAGTATTTT. Its translation is CASSYHGDRAKDTQYF.

This clonotype was seen many times. The chain recombines TRBV3-1 with TRBJ2-5, with unresolved D. The CDR3 is 14 amino acids. Trimming removed 1 base at V and 5 bases at J, with 11 bases between. The V gene's germline CDR1 is LGHDT and CDR2 YNNKEL (reference sequence). CDR3 coding DNA: TGTGCCAGCAGCCAAGTGGTCGGTCGGGAGACCCAGTACTTC. Its translation: CASSQVVGRETQYF.

This clonotype was counted a few times. CDR3 region: CAISDPRGDNGELFF. In nucleotides, the CDR3 is TGTGCCATCAGTGACCCGAGAGGGGATAACGGGGAGCTGTTTTTT. This sequence joins TRBV10-3 and TRBJ2-2; D is perhaps TRBD1 or TRBD2 (5 bases each). The CDR3 covers 15 residues. In germline, CDR1 is ENHRY, CDR2 SYGVKD. Trimming shortened V by 3 bases and J by 7 bases, and 15 bases separated the two germline ends.

This clonotype was counted ten times or more. The chain employs TRBV6-5 and TRBJ1-1, with D hard to call. The CDR3 consists of 14 residues. Germline-derived CDR1 and CDR2 are MNHEY and SVGAGI. The V and J ends lost 4 bases and 1 base respectively, with 10 bases between them. The CDR3 is CASSSIGRNTEAFF. DNA of the CDR3: TGTGCCAGCAGTTCGATAGGGAGGAACACTGAAGCTTTCTTT.

This clonotype occurred a few times. This rearrangement joins TRBV7-2 to TRBJ2-5, with 7 nucleotides matching TRBD2. This CDR3 region has 15 residues. Looked up from germline, CDR1 is SGHTA and CDR2 is FQGNSA. The J segment lost 1 base and the V segment lost 2 bases, leaving 4 bases of the junction unmatched. The CDR3 reads CASSLIWTSQETQYF. The CDR3 bases are TGTGCCAGCAGCTTAATTTGGACTAGCCAAGAGACCCAGTACTTC.

This clonotype was observed many times. The chain links TRBV5-5 to TRBJ2-7; no definite D call. This CDR3 is built from 14 residues. CDR1 SGHKS and CDR2 YYEKEE come from the germline V gene (reference sequence). V lost 0 bases, J lost 2 bases, and 9 bases lay in between. This chain's CDR3 is CASSLVGDPYEQYV. DNA for the CDR3: TGTGCCAGCAGCTTGGTTGGCGATCCCTACGAGCAGTACGTC.

This clonotype was picked up a small number of times. The chain is built from TRBV5-1 and TRBJ1-4; D remains unclear. This CDR3 has 17 residues. Germline-derived CDR1 and CDR2 are SGHRS and YFSETQ. Trimming left V 4 bases short and J 2 bases short, with 18 bases between. CDR3 region: CASSPTPDGSTNEKLFF. DNA of the CDR3: TGCGCCAGCAGCCCTACCCCTGACGGTTCGACTAATGAAAAACTGTTTTTT.